The 11 T cell receptor beta chains given below trace back to one sample, sequenced in a study of CD8 T cells in ankylosing spondylitis. TCRdb analysed the 5' RACE reads with MiXCR anew, one entry per CDR3 protein. The sample has 500,000 or so distinct CDR3 sequences; 5.3% are singletons. Study-level results: Eight highly homologous variants made up a TCR beta motif, and this motif appeared characteristic of ankylosing spondylitis blood.

These receptors are not linked to any known antigen. What was sequenced was blood, either unsorted or a sorted T cell fraction (not recorded which). The receptor set was obtained from a male donor with ankylosing spondylitis.

This clonotype appeared many times. The rearrangement uses TRBV9 and TRBJ2-3; D is tentatively TRBD1 or TRBD2 (5 bases each). The CDR3 runs to 15 residues. Germline loops: CDR1 SGDLS, CDR2 YYNGEE. V lost 0 bases and J 4 bases, leaving 12 bases between the germline ends. The CDR3 sequence is CASSVVGGRPDTQYF. The CDR3 nucleotides are TGTGCCAGCAGCGTAGTTGGGGGACGGCCAGATACGCAGTATTTT.

This clonotype has at least ten counts. V usage is TRBV6-1 and J usage is TRBJ1-5, with 8 bases that match TRBD1. Germline loops: CDR1 MNHNS, CDR2 SASEGT. The trim removed 2 bases at V and 5 bases at J, leaving 2 bases unmatched. The CDR3 has 14 residues. The CDR3 region is CASSEQGAHQPQHF. The CDR3 nucleotides read TGTGCCAGCAGTGAACAGGGGGCGCATCAGCCCCAGCATTTT.

This clonotype has a count of ten or more. The chain joins TRBV7-2 to TRBJ2-4; 8 positions match TRBD2. Germline CDR1 SGHTA, CDR2 FQGNSA. Unmatched junction bases numbered 4, after V lost 3 bases and J lost 3 bases. CDR3 size: 15 residues. The CDR3 spells CASSFWTSSKNIQYF. CDR3 DNA sequence: TGTGCCAGCAGCTTCTGGACTAGCAGCAAAAACATTCAGTACTTC.

This clonotype occurred many times. The chain carries TRBV20-1 and TRBJ1-1; 7 nucleotides align to TRBD1. The V segment lost 0 bases and the J segment 7 bases; nucleotides outside the gene matches: 11. Germline CDR1 and CDR2: DFQATT and SNEGSKA (reference sequence). There are 15 residues in the CDR3. The DNA of the CDR3 is TGCAGTGCTAGAGATTTCAGGGGGGACGGGTATGAAGCTTTCTTT. As protein: CSARDFRGDGYEAFF.

The chain recombines TRBV12-5 with TRBJ2-7; 9 nucleotides align to TRBD1. The germline V gene has CDR1 LGHNT and CDR2 FRNRAP. V was clipped by 6 bases and J by 7 bases; unmatched bases: 1. This CDR3 region has 11 residues. DNA for the CDR3: TGTGCTAGTGGGACAGGGGGGGAGCAGTACTTC. Protein product: CASGTGGEQYF.

At least ten counts were recorded for this clonotype. The chain couples TRBV24-1 to TRBJ2-1, with 12 bases identical to TRBD2. The CDR3 is 16 amino acids. CDR1 is KGHDR, CDR2 SFDVKD, per germline. Unmatched junction bases numbered 14, after V lost 8 bases and J lost 10 bases. The CDR3 loop is CATTGQTSGSSREQFF. In nucleotides, the CDR3 is TGTGCCACCACTGGACAGACTAGCGGGAGCTCTCGCGAGCAGTTCTTC.

This clonotype was picked up a small number of times. The chain joins TRBV11-2 to TRBJ1-5; D not resolved. V was trimmed by 5 bases and J by 7 bases, leaving 15 bases between them. The CDR3 totals 14 residues. CDR1 and CDR2 (germline): SGHAT, FQNNGV. CDR3 DNA: TGTGCCAGCAGCCCGTTACGGGGAAGCCAGCCCCAGCATTTT. As protein: CASSPLRGSQPQHF.

This clonotype was observed many times. The CDR3 reads CASRRGQGVGNEQFF. The DNA for the CDR3 is TGTGCCAGTAGACGGGGACAGGGGGTCGGCAATGAGCAGTTCTTC. This sequence joins TRBV19 and TRBJ2-1; 11 bases match TRBD1. CDR1 LNHDA and CDR2 SQIVND come from the germline V gene (reference sequence). This CDR3 has 15 residues. The ends lost 6 bases at V and 6 bases at J; junction bases unmatched: 7. The variable domain in full, with the rest retrieved from reference TRBV19 and TRBJ2-1, is DGGITQSPKYLFRKEGQNVTLSCEQNLNHDAMYWYRQDPGQGLRLIYYSQIVNDFQKGDIAEGYSVSREKKESFPLTVTSAQKNPTAFYLCASRRGQGVGNEQFFGPGTRLTVL.

In this sample, this clonotype turned up many times. One end of the junction is discordant with germline, which a read error may explain. The chain carries TRBV4-2 and TRBJ2-7; no clear D. Germline V gene lookup returns CDR1 LGHNA and CDR2 YNFKEQ. This CDR3 contains 14 residues. The CDR3, as DNA: TGTGCCAGCAGCGAAGACCCAGGAATCTACGAGCAGTACTTC. It specifies CASSEDPGIYEQYF.

This clonotype was recorded many times. The chain combines TRBV6-2 or TRBV6-3 with TRBJ1-2; TRBD1 is a possible D gene (6 bases). The CDR3 runs to 16 residues. With 0 bases removed from V and 8 bases from J, the gap between germline ends came to 19 bases. CDR1 is MNHEY and CDR2 is SVGEGT in the germline V gene. The CDR3, as DNA: TGTGCCAGCAGTTACTCGAGAGGAGGGGGAATCGGCGGCTACACCTTC. Its translation: CASSYSRGGGIGGYTF.

This clonotype came up many times. V gene TRBV9 combines with J gene TRBJ1-6, with TRBD1 as a possible D gene (5 bases). With 3 bases removed from V and 7 bases from J, the gap between germline ends came to 14 bases. This CDR3 is 15 amino acids long. Germline CDR1 SGDLS, CDR2 YYNGEE. For the CDR3, the DNA is TGTGCCAGCAGCGCCGGGGCCTCCCCGAATTCACCCCTCCACTTT. Residues: CASSAGASPNSPLHF.